This TCR beta chain was documented in a study of response to subunit inactivated influenza vaccine. Germline V CDR1 and CDR2: GTSNPN, SVGIG (reference sequence). The CDR3 is 17 residues long. Remarks on this clonotype: Its cognate antigen is unknown. A read error may produce the germline difference seen at one junction end.

Study outcomes and limitations: With each seasonal influenza vaccination, the authors suggested, few new T cells are recruited.

TCRdb redid the calling of the RT-PCR reads with MiXCR, one entry per CDR3 protein. Of hundreds of thousands of distinct CDR3 sequences in the sample, less than 15% are singletons; the top ten hold 7.8%. The clonotype was recovered from a man in his forties or fifties who received an inactivated influenza vaccine. The chain is built from TRBV30 and TRBJ2-1; D perhaps matches TRBD1 (5 bases). The material was non-naive T cells sorted from PBMCs, obtained around two weeks before vaccination. CDR3 sequence: CTWSTIRQTRSYNEQFF. The DNA for the CDR3 is TGTACCTGGAGTACCATAAGACAGACCCGCTCCTACAATGAGCAGTTCTTC.